This T cell receptor (beta chain) appears in the sequencing data of a study of blood T cell repertoires in COVID-19. Across the whole study: The cDNA or gDNA used as material had been derived from T cells, B-cell-depleted T cells, or PBMCs.

Germline CDR1 SEHNR, CDR2 FQNEAQ (reference sequence). This CDR3 is 12 amino acids long. V dropped 5 bases and J dropped 1 base, with 5 bases sitting between them. TCRdb's copy holds only in-frame clones and misses some; the assay was immunoSEQ multiplex PCR. The data show about 190,000 clones, approximately 85% seen once. Specimen: peripheral blood. This TCR was recovered from a woman in her 70s with active or convalescent COVID-19. J is TRBJ1-1 and V is TRBV7-9, with unresolved D. CDR3 DNA: TGTGCCAGCAGCCCACAGAACACTGAAGCTTTCTTT. It translates to CASSPQNTEAFF.